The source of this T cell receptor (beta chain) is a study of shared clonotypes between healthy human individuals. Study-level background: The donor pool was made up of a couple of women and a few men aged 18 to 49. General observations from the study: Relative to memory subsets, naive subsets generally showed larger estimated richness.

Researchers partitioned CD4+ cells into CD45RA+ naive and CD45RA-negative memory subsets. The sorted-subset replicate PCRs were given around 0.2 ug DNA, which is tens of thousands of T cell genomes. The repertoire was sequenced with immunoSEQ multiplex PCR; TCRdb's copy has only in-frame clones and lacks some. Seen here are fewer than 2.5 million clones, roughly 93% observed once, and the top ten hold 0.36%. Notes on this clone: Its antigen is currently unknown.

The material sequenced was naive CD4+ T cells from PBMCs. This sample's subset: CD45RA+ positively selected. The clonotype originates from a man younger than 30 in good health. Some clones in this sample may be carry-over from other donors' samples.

DNA of the CDR3: TGTGCCAGCTCAGACACAGGGGGGGTCACTGAAGCTTTCTTT. Its translation: CASSDTGGVTEAFF. This chain joins TRBV18 and TRBJ1-1; 8 nucleotides line up with TRBD1. Trimming cost V 5 bases and J 4 bases; bases outside gene matches: 6. Germline V gene lookup returns CDR1 KGHSH and CDR2 LQKENI. The CDR3 length is 14 residues.